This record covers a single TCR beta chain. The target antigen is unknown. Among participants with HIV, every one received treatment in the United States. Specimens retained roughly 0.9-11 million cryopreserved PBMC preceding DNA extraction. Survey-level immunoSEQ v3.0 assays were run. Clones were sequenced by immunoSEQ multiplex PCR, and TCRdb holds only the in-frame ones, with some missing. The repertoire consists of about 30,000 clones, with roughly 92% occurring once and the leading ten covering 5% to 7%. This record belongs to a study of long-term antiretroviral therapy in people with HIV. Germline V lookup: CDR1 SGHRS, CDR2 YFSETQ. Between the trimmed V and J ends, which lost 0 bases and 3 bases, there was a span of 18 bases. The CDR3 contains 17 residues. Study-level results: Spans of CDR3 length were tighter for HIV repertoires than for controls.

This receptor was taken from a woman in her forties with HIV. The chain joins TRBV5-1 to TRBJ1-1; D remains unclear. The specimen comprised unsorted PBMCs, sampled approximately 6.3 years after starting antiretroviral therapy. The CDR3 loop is CASSLAGWGERDTEAFF. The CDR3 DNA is TGCGCCAGCAGCTTGGCGGGCTGGGGAGAACGTGACACTGAAGCTTTCTTT.